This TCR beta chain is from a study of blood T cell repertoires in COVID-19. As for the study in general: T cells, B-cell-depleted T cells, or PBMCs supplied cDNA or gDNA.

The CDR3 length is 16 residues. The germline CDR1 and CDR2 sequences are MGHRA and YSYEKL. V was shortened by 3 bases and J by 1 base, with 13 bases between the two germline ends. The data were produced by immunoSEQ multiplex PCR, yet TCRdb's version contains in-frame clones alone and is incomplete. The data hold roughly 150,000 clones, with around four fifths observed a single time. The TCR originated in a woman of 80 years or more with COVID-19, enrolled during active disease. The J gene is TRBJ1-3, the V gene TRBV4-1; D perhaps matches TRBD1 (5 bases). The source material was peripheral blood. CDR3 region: CASSQHGGGSGNTIYF. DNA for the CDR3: TGCGCCAGCAGCCAGCACGGGGGAGGTTCTGGAAACACCATATATTTT.